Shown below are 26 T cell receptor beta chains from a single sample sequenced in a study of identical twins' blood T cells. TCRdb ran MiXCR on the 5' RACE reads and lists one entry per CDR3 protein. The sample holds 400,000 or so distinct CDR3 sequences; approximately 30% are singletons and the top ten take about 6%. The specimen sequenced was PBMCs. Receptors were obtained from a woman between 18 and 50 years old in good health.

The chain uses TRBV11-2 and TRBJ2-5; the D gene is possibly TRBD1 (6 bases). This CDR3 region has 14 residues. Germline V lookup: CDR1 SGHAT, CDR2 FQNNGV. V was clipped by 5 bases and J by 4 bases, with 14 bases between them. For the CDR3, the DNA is TGTGCCAGCAGCCCAGGACAGTTAAGAGAGACCCAGTACTTC. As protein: CASSPGQLRETQYF.

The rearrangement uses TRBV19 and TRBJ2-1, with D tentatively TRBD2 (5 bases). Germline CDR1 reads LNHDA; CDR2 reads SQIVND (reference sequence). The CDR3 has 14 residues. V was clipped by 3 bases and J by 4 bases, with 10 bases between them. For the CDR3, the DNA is TGTGCCAGTAGTATCCCCGGGAAATACAATGAGCAGTTCTTC. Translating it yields CASSIPGKYNEQFF.

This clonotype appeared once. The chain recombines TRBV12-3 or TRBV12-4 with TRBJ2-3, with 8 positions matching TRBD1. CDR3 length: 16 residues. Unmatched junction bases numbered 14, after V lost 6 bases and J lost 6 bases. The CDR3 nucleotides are TGTGCCAGCAGCCTCATTTCTGGACAGGGAACGGATACGCAGTATTTT. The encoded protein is CASSLISGQGTDTQYF.

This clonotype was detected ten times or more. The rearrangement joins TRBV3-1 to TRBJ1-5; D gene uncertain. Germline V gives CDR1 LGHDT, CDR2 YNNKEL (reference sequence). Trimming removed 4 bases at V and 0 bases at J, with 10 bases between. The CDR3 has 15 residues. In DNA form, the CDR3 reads TGTGCCAGCAGCCCTAGAGGATATAGCAATCAGCCCCAGCATTTT. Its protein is CASSPRGYSNQPQHF.

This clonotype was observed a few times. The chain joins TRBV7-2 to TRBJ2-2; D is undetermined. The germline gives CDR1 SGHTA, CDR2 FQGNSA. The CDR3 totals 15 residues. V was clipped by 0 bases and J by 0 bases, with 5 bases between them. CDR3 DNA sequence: TGTGCCAGCAGCTTAGCGTTTCCGAACACCGGGGAGCTGTTTTTT. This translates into CASSLAFPNTGELFF.

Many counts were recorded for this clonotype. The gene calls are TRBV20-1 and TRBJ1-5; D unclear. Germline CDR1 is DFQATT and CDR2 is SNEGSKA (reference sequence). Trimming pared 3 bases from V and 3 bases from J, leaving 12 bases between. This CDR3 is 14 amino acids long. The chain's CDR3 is CSARGAGINQPQHF. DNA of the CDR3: TGCAGTGCTAGGGGCGCGGGGATCAATCAGCCCCAGCATTTT.

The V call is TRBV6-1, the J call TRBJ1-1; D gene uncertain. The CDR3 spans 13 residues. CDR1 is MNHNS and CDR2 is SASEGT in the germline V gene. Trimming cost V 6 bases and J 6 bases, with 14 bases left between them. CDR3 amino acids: CASSLGWRPEAFF. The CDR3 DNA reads TGTGCCAGCAGCCTAGGTTGGCGCCCTGAAGCTTTCTTT.

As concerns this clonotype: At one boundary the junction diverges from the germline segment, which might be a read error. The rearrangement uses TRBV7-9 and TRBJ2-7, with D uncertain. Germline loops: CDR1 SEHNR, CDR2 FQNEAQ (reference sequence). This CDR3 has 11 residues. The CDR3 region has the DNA TGTACCAGCAGCTTAGAATACGAGCAGTACTTC. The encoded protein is CTSSLEYEQYF.

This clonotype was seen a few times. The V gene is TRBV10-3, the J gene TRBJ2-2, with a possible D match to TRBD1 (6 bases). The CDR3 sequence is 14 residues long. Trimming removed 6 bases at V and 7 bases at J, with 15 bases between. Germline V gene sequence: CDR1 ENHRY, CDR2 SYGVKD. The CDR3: CAISRTANFGELFF. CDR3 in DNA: TGTGCCATCAGCCGGACAGCCAACTTCGGGGAGCTGTTTTTT.

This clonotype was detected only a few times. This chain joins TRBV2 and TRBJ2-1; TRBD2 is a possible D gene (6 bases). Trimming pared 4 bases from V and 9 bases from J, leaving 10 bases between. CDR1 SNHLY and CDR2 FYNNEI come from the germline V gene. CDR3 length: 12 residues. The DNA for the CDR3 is TGTGCCAGCAGTGTCGCGGGACCTGAGCAGTTCTTC. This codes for CASSVAGPEQFF.

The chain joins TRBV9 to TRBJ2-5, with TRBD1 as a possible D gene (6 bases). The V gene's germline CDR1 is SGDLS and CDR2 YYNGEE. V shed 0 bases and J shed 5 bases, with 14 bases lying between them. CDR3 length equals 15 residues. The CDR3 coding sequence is TGTGCCAGCAGCGTAGCTATTAGGGGGAGTGAGACCCAGTACTTC. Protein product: CASSVAIRGSETQYF.

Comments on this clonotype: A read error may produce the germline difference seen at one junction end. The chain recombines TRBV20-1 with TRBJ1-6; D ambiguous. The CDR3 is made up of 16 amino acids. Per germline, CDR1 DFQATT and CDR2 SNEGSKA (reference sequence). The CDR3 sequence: CSARDLTLSNNSPPHF. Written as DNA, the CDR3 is TGCAGTGCTAGAGATCTCACACTTTCCAATAATTCACCCCCCCACTTT.

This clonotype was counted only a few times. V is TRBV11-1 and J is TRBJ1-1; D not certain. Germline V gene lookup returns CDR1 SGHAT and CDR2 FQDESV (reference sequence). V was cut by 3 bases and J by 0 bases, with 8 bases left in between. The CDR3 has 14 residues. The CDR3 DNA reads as TGTGCCAGCAGCTTCTCTGGTATGAACACTGAAGCTTTCTTT. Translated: CASSFSGMNTEAFF.

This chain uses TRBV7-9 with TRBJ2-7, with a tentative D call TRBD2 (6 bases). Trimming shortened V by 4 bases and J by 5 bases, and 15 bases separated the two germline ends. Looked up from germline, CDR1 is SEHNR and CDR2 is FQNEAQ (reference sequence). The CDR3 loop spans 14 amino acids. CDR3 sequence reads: CASSSGGLGNEQYF. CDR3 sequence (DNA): TGTGCCAGCAGCTCCGGGGGTTTGGGCAACGAGCAGTACTTC.

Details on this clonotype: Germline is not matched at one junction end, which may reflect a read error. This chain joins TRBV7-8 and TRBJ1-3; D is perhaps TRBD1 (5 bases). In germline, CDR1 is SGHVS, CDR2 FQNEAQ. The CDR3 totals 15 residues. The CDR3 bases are TGTACCAGCTTAAACTCAAGAGGGGTTGGAAACACCATATATTTT. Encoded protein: CTSLNSRGVGNTIYF.

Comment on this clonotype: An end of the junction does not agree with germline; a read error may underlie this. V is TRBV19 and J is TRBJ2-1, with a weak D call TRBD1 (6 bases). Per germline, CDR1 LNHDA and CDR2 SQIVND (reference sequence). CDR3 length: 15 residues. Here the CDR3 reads CASSPDRGAYNDQFF. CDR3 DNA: TGTGCCAGTAGTCCGGACAGAGGAGCCTACAATGACCAGTTCTTC.

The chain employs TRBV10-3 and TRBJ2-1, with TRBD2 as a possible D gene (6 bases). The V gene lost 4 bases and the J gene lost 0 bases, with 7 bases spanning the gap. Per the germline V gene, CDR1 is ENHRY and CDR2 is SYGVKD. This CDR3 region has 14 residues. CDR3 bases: TGTGCCATCAGTGGGGGGGTCTCCTACAATGAGCAGTTCTTC. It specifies CAISGGVSYNEQFF.

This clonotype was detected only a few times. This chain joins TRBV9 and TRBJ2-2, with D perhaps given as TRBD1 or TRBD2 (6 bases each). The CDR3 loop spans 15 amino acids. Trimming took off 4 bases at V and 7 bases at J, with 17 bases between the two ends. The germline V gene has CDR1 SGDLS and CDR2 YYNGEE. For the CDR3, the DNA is TGTGCCAGCAGCCTCTTCACAGGGACTGGCGGGGAGCTGTTTTTT. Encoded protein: CASSLFTGTGGELFF.

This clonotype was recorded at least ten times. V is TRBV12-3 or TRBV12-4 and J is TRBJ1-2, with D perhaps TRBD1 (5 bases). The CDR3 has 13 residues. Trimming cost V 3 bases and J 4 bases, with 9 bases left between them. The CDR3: CASSFPGGYGYTF. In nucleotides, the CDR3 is TGTGCCAGCAGTTTCCCCGGGGGCTATGGCTACACCTTC.

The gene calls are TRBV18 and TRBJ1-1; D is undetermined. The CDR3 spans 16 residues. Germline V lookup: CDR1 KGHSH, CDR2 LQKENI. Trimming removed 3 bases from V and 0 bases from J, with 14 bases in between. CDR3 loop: CASSPPSGRLNTEAFF. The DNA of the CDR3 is TGTGCCAGCTCACCCCCCTCCGGCAGATTGAACACTGAAGCTTTCTTT. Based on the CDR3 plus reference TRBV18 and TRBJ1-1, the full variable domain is NAGVMQNPRHLVRRRGQEARLRCSPMKGHSHVYWYRQLPEEGLKFMVYLQKENIIDESGMPKERFSAEFPKEGPSILRIQQVVRGDSAAYFCASSPPSGRLNTEAFFGQGTRLTVV.

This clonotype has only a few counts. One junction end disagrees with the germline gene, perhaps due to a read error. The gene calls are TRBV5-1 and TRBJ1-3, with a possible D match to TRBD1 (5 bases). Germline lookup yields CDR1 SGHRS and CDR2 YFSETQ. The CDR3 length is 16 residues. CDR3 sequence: CASSLGGDPSGSTIYF. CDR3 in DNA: TGCGCCAGCAGCTTGGGAGGGGACCCCTCTGGAAGCACCATATATTTT.

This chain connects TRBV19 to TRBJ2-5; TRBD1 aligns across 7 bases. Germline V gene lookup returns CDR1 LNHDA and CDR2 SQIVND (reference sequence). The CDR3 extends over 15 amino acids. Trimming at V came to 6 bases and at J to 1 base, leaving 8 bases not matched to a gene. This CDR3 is CASSKKRTGQETQYF. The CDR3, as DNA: TGTGCCAGTAGCAAAAAAAGGACAGGCCAAGAGACCCAGTACTTC.

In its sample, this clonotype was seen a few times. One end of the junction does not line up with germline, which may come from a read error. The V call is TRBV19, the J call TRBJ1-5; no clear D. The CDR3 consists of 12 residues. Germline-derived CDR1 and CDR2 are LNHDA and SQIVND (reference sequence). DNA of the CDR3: TGTGCCAGTAGCATAGACAATCAGCCCCAGCATTTT. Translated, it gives CASSIDNQPQHF. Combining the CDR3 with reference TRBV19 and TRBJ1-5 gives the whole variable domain DGGITQSPKYLFRKEGQNVTLSCEQNLNHDAMYWYRQDPGQGLRLIYYSQIVNDFQKGDIAEGYSVSREKKESFPLTVTSAQKNPTAFYLCASSIDNQPQHFGDGTRLSIL.

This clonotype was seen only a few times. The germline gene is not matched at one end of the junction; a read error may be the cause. The CDR3 DNA is TGTGCCAGCTCACCCTCGACAGGGGGAGCTAACTATAGCTACACCTTC. Its translation: CASSPSTGGANYSYTF. J is TRBJ1-2 and V is TRBV18, with 9 bases lining up with TRBD1. The CDR3 runs to 16 residues. Germline CDR1 is KGHSH and CDR2 is LQKENI.

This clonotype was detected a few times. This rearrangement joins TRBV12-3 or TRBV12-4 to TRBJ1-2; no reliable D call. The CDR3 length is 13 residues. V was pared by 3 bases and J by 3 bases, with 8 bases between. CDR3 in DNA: TGTGCCAGCAGTTTCGGGGTAGACTATGGCTACACCTTC. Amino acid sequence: CASSFGVDYGYTF.

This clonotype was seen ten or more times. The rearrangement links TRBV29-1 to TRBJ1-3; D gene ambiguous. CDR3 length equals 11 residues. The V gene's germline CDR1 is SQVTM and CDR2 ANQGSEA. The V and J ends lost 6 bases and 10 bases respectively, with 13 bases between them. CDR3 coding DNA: TGCAGCGTCCAAGGGTACGGGACCATATATTTT. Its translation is CSVQGYGTIYF.